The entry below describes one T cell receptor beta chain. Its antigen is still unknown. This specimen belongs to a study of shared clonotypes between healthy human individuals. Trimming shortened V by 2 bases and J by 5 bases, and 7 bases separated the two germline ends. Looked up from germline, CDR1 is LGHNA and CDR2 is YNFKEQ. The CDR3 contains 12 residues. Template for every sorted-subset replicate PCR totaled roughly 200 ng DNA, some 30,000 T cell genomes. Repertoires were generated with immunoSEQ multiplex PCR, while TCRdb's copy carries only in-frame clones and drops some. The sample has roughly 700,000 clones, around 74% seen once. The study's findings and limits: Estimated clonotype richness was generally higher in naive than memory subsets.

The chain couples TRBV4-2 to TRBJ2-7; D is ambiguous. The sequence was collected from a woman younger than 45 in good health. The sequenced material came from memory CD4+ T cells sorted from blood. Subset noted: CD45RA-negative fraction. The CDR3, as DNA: TGTGCCAGCAGCCAACGTAGTGACGAGCAGTACTTC. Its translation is CASSQRSDEQYF.